These 30 T cell receptor beta chains originate from one sample sequenced in a study of blood T cell repertoires in COVID-19. The table came from immunoSEQ multiplex PCR; TCRdb's copy has only in-frame clones and leaves some out. The data hold about 190,000 clones, with 70% to 90% observed a single time. What was sequenced was peripheral blood. Receptor source: a man aged 30-40 years with acute or convalescent COVID-19.

The V gene is TRBV2, the J gene TRBJ1-3; D is uncertain. With 8 bases removed from V and 3 bases from J, the gap between germline ends came to 14 bases. This CDR3 has 14 residues. CDR1 is SNHLY and CDR2 is FYNNEI in the germline V gene. CDR3: CASLAGKGGNTIYF. CDR3 coding DNA: TGTGCCAGCTTAGCGGGCAAAGGTGGAAACACCATATATTTT.

The rearrangement uses TRBV2 and TRBJ2-1, with 11 bases that match TRBD2. CDR3 size: 17 residues. V dropped 6 bases and J dropped 5; count of bases not matched to a gene: 12. Germline V lookup: CDR1 SNHLY, CDR2 FYNNEI. CDR3 sequence: CASSPLVGTSGNNEQFF. The DNA of the CDR3 is TGTGCCAGCAGCCCCTTGGTAGGGACTAGCGGAAACAATGAGCAGTTCTTC.

The chain combines TRBV7-4 with TRBJ1-4; no reliable D call. CDR1 and CDR2 (germline): SGHVT, SQSDAQ. Between the trimmed V and J ends, which lost 5 bases and 4 bases, there was a span of 14 bases. The CDR3 has 15 amino acids. CDR3 sequence: CASSPKTDFNEKLFF. As DNA, the CDR3 is TGTGCCAGCAGCCCTAAGACGGACTTTAATGAAAAACTGTTTTTT. The entire variable domain, with the rest obtained from reference TRBV7-4 and TRBJ1-4, is as follows: GAGVSQSPRYKVAKRGRDVALRCDSISGHVTLYWYRQTLGQGSEVLTYSQSDAQRDKSGRPSGRFSAERPERSVSTLKIQRTEQGDSAVYLCASSPKTDFNEKLFFGSGTQLSVL.

The J gene is TRBJ1-3, the V gene TRBV2; D is uncertain. V was shortened by 7 bases and J by 0 bases, with 16 bases between the two germline ends. Germline V gene data show CDR1 as SNHLY and CDR2 as FYNNEI. The CDR3 sequence is 16 residues long. Here the CDR3 reads CASTSGFVSSGNTIYF. Written as DNA, the CDR3 is TGTGCCAGCACCTCCGGGTTTGTGAGCTCTGGAAACACCATATATTTT.

The chain employs TRBV4-1 and TRBJ1-5; TRBD1 agrees at 12 bases. The V gene's germline CDR1 is MGHRA and CDR2 YSYEKL. The J segment lost 6 bases and the V segment lost 4 bases, leaving 4 bases of the junction unmatched. This CDR3 region has 15 residues. CDR3 in amino acids: CASSPGQGASQPQHF. The CDR3 DNA follows: TGCGCCAGCAGCCCGGGACAGGGGGCATCTCAGCCCCAGCATTTT.

The rearrangement links TRBV27 to TRBJ1-1; 8 bases are shared with TRBD1. After removal of 5 bases from V and 3 bases from J, the junction contained 5 bases not matched to a gene. CDR3 size: 14 residues. Germline V lookup: CDR1 MNHEY, CDR2 SMNVEV (reference sequence). The CDR3 region has the DNA TGTGCCAGCAGTCGTTCAGGGGGCGACACTGAAGCTTTCTTT. This codes for CASSRSGGDTEAFF.

This clone came up once. The rearrangement uses TRBV7-9 and TRBJ2-1; TRBD2 agrees at 12 bases. The trim removed 5 bases at V and 3 bases at J, leaving 8 bases unmatched. The CDR3 contains 17 residues. CDR1 and CDR2 from the germline V gene are SEHNR and FQNEAQ (reference sequence). This CDR3 is CASSPDLLAGGYNEQFF. CDR3 nucleotides: TGTGCCAGCAGCCCCGATCTACTAGCGGGAGGCTACAATGAGCAGTTCTTC.

The genes are TRBV30 and TRBJ1-1; the D is unclear. V was cut by 2 bases and J by 4 bases, with 11 bases left in between. The CDR3 consists of 13 residues. The germline V gene encodes CDR1 GTSNPN and CDR2 SVGIG (reference sequence). The CDR3 nucleotides are TGTGCCTGGAGTTTTTCACCCAGCACTGAAGCTTTCTTT. Translated, it gives CAWSFSPSTEAFF.

The chain recombines TRBV25-1 with TRBJ2-7, with a weak D call TRBD2 (5 bases). V was trimmed by 3 bases and J by 2 bases, leaving 11 bases between them. In germline, CDR1 is MGHDK, CDR2 SYGVNS. CDR3 length: 14 residues. The chain's CDR3 is CASSEDSAAYEQYF. The CDR3 DNA is TGTGCCAGCAGTGAGGATAGCGCAGCCTACGAGCAGTACTTC.

This chain uses TRBV5-1 with TRBJ2-2; 7 positions match TRBD1. The CDR3 runs to 15 residues. Germline CDR1 reads SGHRS; CDR2 reads YFSETQ. Losses at the gene ends were 1 base for V and 7 bases for J; bases not matched to a gene: 7. The CDR3 reads CASSLSSRDSGELFF. The DNA of the CDR3 is TGCGCCAGCAGCTTGTCATCTAGGGACAGCGGGGAGCTGTTTTTT.

The chain links TRBV5-5 to TRBJ1-3; D gene uncertain. V gave up 0 bases and J gave up 0 bases, with 13 bases separating them. Germline CDR1 is SGHKS and CDR2 is YYEKEE (reference sequence). The CDR3 has 17 residues. The CDR3 region is CASSLGQRYLSGNTIYF. DNA of the CDR3: TGTGCCAGCAGCTTGGGGCAGCGATACCTCTCTGGAAACACCATATATTTT.

A few counts support this clone. This chain joins TRBV19 and TRBJ2-1; 8 nucleotides match TRBD1. Germline loops: CDR1 LNHDA, CDR2 SQIVND (reference sequence). The CDR3 is 17 residues long. The V gene end was trimmed by 5 bases and the J gene end by 1 base; junction bases not matched to a gene: 10. Here the CDR3 DNA reads TGTGCCAGTAGTCCCGGACAGGGTGGGGGGTCCTACAATGAGCAGTTCTTC. Its translation: CASSPGQGGGSYNEQFF.

The chain links TRBV28 to TRBJ1-1, with 8 bases aligning to TRBD1. This CDR3 is built from 13 residues. V shed 1 base, J shed 10 bases, and the junction held 5 bases outside the gene matches. Germline CDR1 reads MDHEN; CDR2 reads SYDVKM. The CDR3 coding sequence is TGTGCCAGCAGTTTATCCGGCAGGGGGCCAGCTTTCTTT. Translating gives CASSLSGRGPAFF. Full variable domain (missing parts from reference TRBV28 and TRBJ1-1): DVKVTQSSRYLVKRTGEKVFLECVQDMDHENMFWYRQDPGLGLRLIYFSYDVKMKEKGDIPEGYSVSREKKERFSLILESASTNQTSMYLCASSLSGRGPAFFGQGTRLTVV.

The chain links TRBV28 to TRBJ1-2; D is unresolved. There are 15 residues in the CDR3. CDR1 and CDR2 from the germline V gene are MDHEN and SYDVKM. The V gene lost 1 base and the J gene lost 5 bases, with 14 bases spanning the gap. The CDR3 DNA sequence: TGTGCCAGCAGTTTATTTAGGGAGGTCGGTTATGGCTACACCTTC. Its translation is CASSLFREVGYGYTF.

V gene TRBV19 combines with J gene TRBJ1-6; 8 nucleotides match TRBD1. CDR1 and CDR2 from the germline V gene are LNHDA and SQIVND (reference sequence). V lost 3 bases and J lost 8; bases outside the gene matches: 15. The CDR3 spans 18 residues. The CDR3 DNA sequence: TGTGCCAGTAGTATCGCGCGTGGCAGGGGGCGTGCGGATTCACCCCTCCACTTT. Translating gives CASSIARGRGRADSPLHF.

CDR3 nucleotides: TGTGCCAGCAGTTCCACCTCTCCGAGCTCTGGAAACACCATATATTTT. It is translated as CASSSTSPSSGNTIYF. The genes are TRBV6-5 and TRBJ1-3, with unresolved D. V was cut by 4 bases and J by 0 bases, with 13 bases left in between. The CDR3 has 16 amino acids. Looked up from germline, CDR1 is MNHEY and CDR2 is SVGAGI.

V usage is TRBV7-6 and J usage is TRBJ2-3; 7 nucleotides align to TRBD2. The CDR3 has 15 residues. Germline V gene data show CDR1 as SGHVS and CDR2 as FNYEAQ. V lost 0 bases to trimming and J lost 0 bases; unmatched junction nucleotides: 0. CDR3 amino acids: CASSLAGGSTDTQYF. The CDR3 DNA reads as TGTGCCAGCAGCTTAGCGGGAGGGAGCACAGATACGCAGTATTTT.

The J gene is TRBJ2-1, the V gene TRBV6-5; D perhaps matches TRBD1 (6 bases). The germline V gene has CDR1 MNHEY and CDR2 SVGAGI. V was trimmed by 6 bases and J by 2 bases, leaving 11 bases between them. This CDR3 contains 14 residues. The CDR3 is CASRPTGPYNEQFF. The CDR3 nucleotides read TGTGCCAGCAGACCGACAGGTCCCTACAATGAGCAGTTCTTC.

This sequence joins TRBV12-3 or TRBV12-4 and TRBJ1-1; D is ambiguous. V shed 5 bases and J shed 1 base, with 8 bases lying between them. This CDR3 has 13 residues. The CDR3 sequence: CASSNTANTEAFF. As DNA, the CDR3 is TGTGCCAGCAGTAATACAGCGAACACTGAAGCTTTCTTT.

V usage is TRBV9 and J usage is TRBJ2-1; D possibly corresponds to TRBD1 (6 bases). The germline V gene encodes CDR1 SGDLS and CDR2 YYNGEE. The length of the CDR3 is 15 residues. Trimming shortened V by 0 bases and J by 10 bases, and 17 bases separated the two germline ends. CDR3 coding DNA: TGTGCCAGCAGCGTAGAGGGGGATCCTCTACGGGAGCAGTTCTTC. Translated: CASSVEGDPLREQFF.

The chain employs TRBV3-1 (or the pseudogene TRBV3-2) and TRBJ1-4; 9 bases are a match to TRBD1. The CDR3 consists of 15 residues. Germline trimming cut 5 bases from V and 7 bases from J; bases unmatched to any gene: 8. Germline assignment: CDR1 LGHDT and CDR2 YNNKEL (reference sequence). The chain's CDR3 is CASSCLQGAGEKLFF. For the CDR3, the DNA is TGTGCCAGCAGCTGTTTACAGGGGGCGGGTGAAAAACTGTTTTTT.

The genes are TRBV2 and TRBJ2-1; D may be TRBD2 (6 bases). Per the germline V gene, CDR1 is SNHLY and CDR2 is FYNNEI. This CDR3 contains 12 residues. The V end was cut by 9 bases, the J end by 5 bases, with 11 bases between. The CDR3 nucleotides are TGTGCCAGTACCCGGGAGAACAATGAGCAGTTCTTC. Its translation is CASTRENNEQFF.

The rearrangement joins TRBV25-1 to TRBJ1-2, with 10 bases matching TRBD1. The CDR3 totals 16 residues. With 6 bases clipped from V and 3 bases from J, the junction kept 10 bases outside the gene matches. Germline-derived CDR1 and CDR2 are MGHDK and SYGVNS. The CDR3 reads CASSTPFGTGDYGYTF. CDR3 DNA sequence: TGTGCCAGCAGCACCCCCTTTGGGACAGGGGACTATGGCTACACCTTC.

This chain links TRBV18 with TRBJ2-5; TRBD1 matches at 10 bases. This CDR3 has 15 amino acids. CDR1 is KGHSH and CDR2 is LQKENI in the germline V gene. V shed 2 bases, J shed 4 bases, and the junction held 4 bases outside the gene matches. CDR3 in DNA: TGTGCCAGCTCACCATTGACAGGGGGCGGAGAGACCCAGTACTTC. Its protein product is CASSPLTGGGETQYF.

This chain uses TRBV12-3 or TRBV12-4 with TRBJ1-6, with D possibly matching TRBD1 (6 bases). The CDR3 extends over 13 amino acids. Trimming took off 2 bases at V and 9 bases at J, with 8 bases between the two ends. The CDR3, as DNA: TGTGCCAGCAGTTTAAAAGGGGGTTCACCCCTCCACTTT. Protein: CASSLKGGSPLHF.

The V gene is TRBV5-5, the J gene TRBJ2-6, with D hard to call. This CDR3 is built from 15 residues. Looked up from germline, CDR1 is SGHKS and CDR2 is YYEKEE (reference sequence). The V end lost 3 bases, the J end lost 1 base, and 8 bases lay between the germline ends. CDR3 sequence: CASSSTPSGANVLTF. The CDR3 region has the DNA TGTGCCAGCAGCTCCACTCCGTCTGGGGCCAACGTCCTGACTTTC.

In its sample, this clone was seen a few times. V and J are TRBV14 and TRBJ2-7; D is possibly TRBD2 (5 bases). The germline V and J ends were trimmed by 3 bases and 3 bases, with 9 bases remaining between them. CDR1 and CDR2 from the germline V gene are SGHDN and FVKESK. This CDR3 has 13 residues. The CDR3 DNA reads TGTGCCAGCAGCCATGAGGGAGTCTACGAGCAGTACTTC. Translation: CASSHEGVYEQYF.

This rearrangement joins TRBV6-5 to TRBJ1-6; the D is unclear. The germline V and J ends were trimmed by 2 bases and 7 bases, with 9 bases remaining between them. The CDR3 sequence is 14 residues long. The germline CDR1 and CDR2 sequences are MNHEY and SVGAGI. This CDR3 is CASSYDGLNSPLHF. DNA for the CDR3: TGTGCCAGCAGTTACGACGGACTGAATTCACCCCTCCACTTT.

The CDR3 DNA is TGTGCCACCCGTCCCAGGGGAGACCAGCCCCAGCATTTT. As protein: CATRPRGDQPQHF. The V gene is TRBV19, the J gene TRBJ1-5; tentative D call: TRBD1 (6 bases). This CDR3 region has 13 residues. V lost 10 bases to trimming and J lost 7 bases, with 17 bases between them. Per the germline V gene, CDR1 is LNHDA and CDR2 is SQIVND (reference sequence).

This rearrangement joins TRBV19 to TRBJ2-1; 8 bases line up with TRBD2. Germline loops: CDR1 LNHDA, CDR2 SQIVND (reference sequence). V lost 3 bases to trimming and J lost 9 bases; unmatched junction nucleotides: 13. The length of the CDR3 is 16 residues. The CDR3 sequence is CASSIVSAGGGSEQFF. CDR3 in DNA: TGTGCCAGTAGTATTGTATCGGCGGGAGGAGGGAGTGAGCAGTTCTTC.